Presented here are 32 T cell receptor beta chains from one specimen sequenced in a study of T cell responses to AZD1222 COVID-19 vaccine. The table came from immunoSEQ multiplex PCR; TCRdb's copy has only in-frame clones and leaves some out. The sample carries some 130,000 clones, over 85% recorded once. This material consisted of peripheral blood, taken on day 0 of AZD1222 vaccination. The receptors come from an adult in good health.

The CDR3 DNA sequence: TGCAGTGCTAGTGGCGGGACTAGCGGGAGGTCTACCGGGGAGCTGTTTTTT. It codes for CSASGGTSGRSTGELFF. This chain links TRBV20-1 with TRBJ2-2, with 15 bases aligning to TRBD2. Germline V gene lookup returns CDR1 DFQATT and CDR2 SNEGSKA (reference sequence). This CDR3 has 17 amino acids. Losses at the gene ends were 3 bases for V and 5 bases for J; bases not matched to a gene: 7.

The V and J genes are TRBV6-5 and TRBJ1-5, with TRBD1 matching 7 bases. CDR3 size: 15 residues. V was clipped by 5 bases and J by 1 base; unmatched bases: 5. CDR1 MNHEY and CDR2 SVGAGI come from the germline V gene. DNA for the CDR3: TGTGCCAGCAGTCCCCGGGACAGAAGCAATCAGCCCCAGCATTTT. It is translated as CASSPRDRSNQPQHF.

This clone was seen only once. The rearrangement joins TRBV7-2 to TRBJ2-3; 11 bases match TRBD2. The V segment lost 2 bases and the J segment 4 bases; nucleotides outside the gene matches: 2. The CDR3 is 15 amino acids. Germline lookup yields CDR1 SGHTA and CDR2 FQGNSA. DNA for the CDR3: TGTGCCAGCAGCTTAATAGCGGGAGGGGCAGATACGCAGTATTTT. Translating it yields CASSLIAGGADTQYF.

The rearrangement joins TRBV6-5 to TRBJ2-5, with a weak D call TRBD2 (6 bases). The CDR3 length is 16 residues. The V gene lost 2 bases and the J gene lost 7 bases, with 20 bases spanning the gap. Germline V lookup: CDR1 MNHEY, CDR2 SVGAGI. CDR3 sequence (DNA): TGTGCCAGCAGTTACAAGGGAGGTACCGTCGTACGGACCCAGTACTTC. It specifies CASSYKGGTVVRTQYF.

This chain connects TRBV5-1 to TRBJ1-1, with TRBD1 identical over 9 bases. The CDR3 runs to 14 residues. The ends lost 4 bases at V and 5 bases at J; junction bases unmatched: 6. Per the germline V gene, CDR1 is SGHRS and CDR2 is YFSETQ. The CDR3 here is CASSQWTGDTEAFF. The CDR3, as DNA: TGCGCCAGCAGCCAATGGACAGGGGATACTGAAGCTTTCTTT.

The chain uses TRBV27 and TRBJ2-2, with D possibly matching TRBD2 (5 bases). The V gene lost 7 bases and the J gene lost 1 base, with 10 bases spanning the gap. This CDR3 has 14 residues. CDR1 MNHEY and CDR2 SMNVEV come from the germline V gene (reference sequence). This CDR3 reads CASKLGRNTGELFF. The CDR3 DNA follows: TGTGCCAGCAAACTGGGGAGGAACACCGGGGAGCTGTTTTTT.

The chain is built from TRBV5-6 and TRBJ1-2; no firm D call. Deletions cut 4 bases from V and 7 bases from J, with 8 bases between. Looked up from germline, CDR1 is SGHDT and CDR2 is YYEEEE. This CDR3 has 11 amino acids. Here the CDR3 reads CASSNRFGYTF. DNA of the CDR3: TGTGCCAGCAGCAACAGATTTGGCTACACCTTC.

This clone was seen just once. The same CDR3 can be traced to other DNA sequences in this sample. CDR3 region: CASSQKGNQPQHF. In DNA form, the CDR3 reads TGTGCCAGCAGCCAAAAGGGGAATCAGCCCCAGCATTTT. The rearrangement joins TRBV3-1 (or the pseudogene TRBV3-2) to TRBJ1-5; D is perhaps TRBD1 (5 bases). The germline V and J ends were trimmed by 2 bases and 4 bases, with 6 bases remaining between them. CDR1 LGHDT and CDR2 YNNKEL come from the germline V gene (reference sequence). The CDR3 contains 13 residues.

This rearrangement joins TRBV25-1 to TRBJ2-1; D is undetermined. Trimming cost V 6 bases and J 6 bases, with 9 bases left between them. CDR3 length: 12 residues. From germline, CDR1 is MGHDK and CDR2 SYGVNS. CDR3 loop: CASSGGINEQFF. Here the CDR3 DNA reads TGTGCCAGCAGCGGTGGTATCAATGAGCAGTTCTTC. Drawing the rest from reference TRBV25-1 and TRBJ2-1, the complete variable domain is EADIYQTPRYLVIGTGKKITLECSQTMGHDKMYWYQQDPGMELHLIHYSYGVNSTEKGDLSSESTVSRIRTEHFPLTLESARPSHTSQYLCASSGGINEQFFGPGTRLTVL.

The CDR3 loop is CASTNSGLSSYEQYF. CDR3 sequence (DNA): TGTGCCAGCACTAATAGCGGGCTGAGCTCCTACGAGCAGTACTTC. The rearrangement uses TRBV6-6 and TRBJ2-7, with TRBD2 identical over 7 bases. The length of the CDR3 is 15 residues. Germline CDR1 MNHNY, CDR2 SVGAGI (reference sequence). The ends lost 7 bases at V and 0 bases at J; junction bases unmatched: 9.

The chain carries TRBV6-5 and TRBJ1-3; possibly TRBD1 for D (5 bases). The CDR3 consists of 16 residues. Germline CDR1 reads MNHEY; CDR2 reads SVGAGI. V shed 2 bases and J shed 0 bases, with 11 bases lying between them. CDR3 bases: TGTGCCAGCAGTTACACTGGGGGGGGCTCTGGAAACACCATATATTTT. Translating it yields CASSYTGGGSGNTIYF.

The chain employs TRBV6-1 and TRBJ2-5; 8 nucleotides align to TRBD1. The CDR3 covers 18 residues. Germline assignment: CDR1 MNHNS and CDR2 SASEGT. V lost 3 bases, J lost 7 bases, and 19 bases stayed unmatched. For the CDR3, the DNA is TGTGCCAGCAGTGAGAGGGAGCCCTACTCACAGGGGGGAGGGACCCAGTACTTC. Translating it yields CASSEREPYSQGGGTQYF.

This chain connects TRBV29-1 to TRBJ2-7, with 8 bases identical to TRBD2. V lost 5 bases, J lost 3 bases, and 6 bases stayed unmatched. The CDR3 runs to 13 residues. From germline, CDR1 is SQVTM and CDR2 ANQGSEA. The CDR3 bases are TGCAGCGTTAGGGTTAGCGGGGACTACGAGCAGTACTTC. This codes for CSVRVSGDYEQYF.

DNA of the CDR3: TGTGCCAGCAGCTCCCGAGCTACAGGGTCGATGGCTTTCTTT. It encodes CASSSRATGSMAFF. The J gene is TRBJ1-1, the V gene TRBV9; possibly TRBD1 for D (6 bases). Per the germline V gene, CDR1 is SGDLS and CDR2 is YYNGEE. The CDR3 is 14 amino acids. Trimming shortened V by 4 bases and J by 11 bases, and 21 bases separated the two germline ends.

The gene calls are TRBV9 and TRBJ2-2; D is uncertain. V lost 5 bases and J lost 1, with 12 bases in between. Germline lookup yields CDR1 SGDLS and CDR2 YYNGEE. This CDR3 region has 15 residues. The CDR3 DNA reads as TGTGCCAGCAGTCCAAGGAGCGAGAACACCGGGGAGCTGTTTTTT. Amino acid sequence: CASSPRSENTGELFF.

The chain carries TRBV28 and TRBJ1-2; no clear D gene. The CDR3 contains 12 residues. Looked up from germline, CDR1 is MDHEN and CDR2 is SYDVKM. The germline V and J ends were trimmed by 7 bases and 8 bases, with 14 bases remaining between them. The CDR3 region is CASTSPVIGYTF. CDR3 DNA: TGTGCCAGCACGTCCCCGGTGATAGGCTACACCTTC.

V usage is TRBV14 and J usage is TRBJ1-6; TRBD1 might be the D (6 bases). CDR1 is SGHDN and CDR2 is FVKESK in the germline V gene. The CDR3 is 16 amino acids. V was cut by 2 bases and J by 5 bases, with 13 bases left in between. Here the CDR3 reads CASSQRRGADNSPLHF. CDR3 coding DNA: TGTGCCAGCAGCCAACGAAGGGGGGCGGATAATTCACCCCTCCACTTT.

DNA for the CDR3: TGTGCCAGCAGTTTACAGGGGGCGCGAACCCGTCGGACCTATAATTCACCCCTCCACTTT. This encodes CASSLQGARTRRTYNSPLHF. The chain combines TRBV6-2 or TRBV6-3 with TRBJ1-6; 9 bases match TRBD1. Looked up from germline, CDR1 is MNHEY and CDR2 is SVGEGT. The CDR3 contains 20 residues. V was clipped by 4 bases and J by 2 bases; unmatched bases: 15.

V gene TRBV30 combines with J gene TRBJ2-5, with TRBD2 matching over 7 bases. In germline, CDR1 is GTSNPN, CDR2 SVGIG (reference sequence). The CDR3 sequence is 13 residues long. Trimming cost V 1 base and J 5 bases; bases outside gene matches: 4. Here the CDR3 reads CAWSGLAGETQYF. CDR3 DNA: TGTGCCTGGAGTGGACTAGCAGGGGAGACCCAGTACTTC.

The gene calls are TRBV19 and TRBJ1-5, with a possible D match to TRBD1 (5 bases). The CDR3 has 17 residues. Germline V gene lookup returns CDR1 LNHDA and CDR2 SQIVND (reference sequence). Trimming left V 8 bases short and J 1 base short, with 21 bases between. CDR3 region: CASDQGKRLVSNQPQHF. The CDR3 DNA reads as TGTGCCAGTGATCAGGGAAAGAGGTTAGTGAGCAATCAGCCCCAGCATTTT.

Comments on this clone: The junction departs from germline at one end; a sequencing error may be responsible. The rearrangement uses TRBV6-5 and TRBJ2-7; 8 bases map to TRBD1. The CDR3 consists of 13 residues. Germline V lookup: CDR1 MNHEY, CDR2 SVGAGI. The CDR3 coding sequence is TGTGCCAGCAACCCAGGGGGCTCCCACGAGCAGTACTTC. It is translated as CASNPGGSHEQYF.

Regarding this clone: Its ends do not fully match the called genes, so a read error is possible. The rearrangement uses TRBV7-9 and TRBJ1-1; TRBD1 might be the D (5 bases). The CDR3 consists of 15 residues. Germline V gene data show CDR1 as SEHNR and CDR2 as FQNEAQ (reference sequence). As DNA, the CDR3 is TGTGCCAGCAGTTTAGGGCCAGGGTATGACACTGAAGCTTTCTTT. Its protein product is CASSLGPGYDTEAFF.

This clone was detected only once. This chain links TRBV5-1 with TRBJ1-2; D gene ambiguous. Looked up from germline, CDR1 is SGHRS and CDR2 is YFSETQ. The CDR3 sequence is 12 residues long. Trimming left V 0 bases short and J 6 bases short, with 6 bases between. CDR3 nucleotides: TGCGCCAGCAGCTTGGGGACGGATGGCTACACCTTC. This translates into CASSLGTDGYTF.

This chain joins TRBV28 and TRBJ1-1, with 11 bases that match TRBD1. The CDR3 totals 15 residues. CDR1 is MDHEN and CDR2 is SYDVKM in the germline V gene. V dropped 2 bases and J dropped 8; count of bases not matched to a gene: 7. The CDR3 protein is CASSLPGTGGLEAFF. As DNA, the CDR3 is TGTGCCAGCAGTTTACCCGGGACAGGGGGGTTGGAAGCTTTCTTT. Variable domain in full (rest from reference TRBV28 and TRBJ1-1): DVKVTQSSRYLVKRTGEKVFLECVQDMDHENMFWYRQDPGLGLRLIYFSYDVKMKEKGDIPEGYSVSREKKERFSLILESASTNQTSMYLCASSLPGTGGLEAFFGQGTRLTVV.

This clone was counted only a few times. CDR3 DNA sequence: TGTGCCAGCAGCCCCGGTGGGCCTGAAGCTTTCTTT. Amino acids: CASSPGGPEAFF. This rearrangement joins TRBV7-3 to TRBJ1-1, with unresolved D. The CDR3 is made up of 12 amino acids. Germline-derived CDR1 and CDR2 are SGHTA and FQGTGA. V lost 5 bases, J lost 6 bases, and 10 bases lay in between.

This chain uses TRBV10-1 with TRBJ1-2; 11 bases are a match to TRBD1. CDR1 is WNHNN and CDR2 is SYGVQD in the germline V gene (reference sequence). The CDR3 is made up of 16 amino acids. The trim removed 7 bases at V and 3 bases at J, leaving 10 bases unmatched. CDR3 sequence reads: CASKTKGQGDDYGYTF. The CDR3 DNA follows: TGCGCCAGCAAAACAAAGGGACAGGGGGACGACTATGGCTACACCTTC.

The CDR3 sequence: CATSDSTFSGANVLTF. The CDR3 DNA reads as TGTGCCACCAGTGATAGCACGTTCTCTGGGGCCAACGTCCTGACTTTC. The gene calls are TRBV24-1 and TRBJ2-6; the D is unclear. Germline-derived CDR1 and CDR2 are KGHDR and SFDVKD. Trimming removed 3 bases at V and 0 bases at J, with 8 bases between. The CDR3 covers 16 residues.

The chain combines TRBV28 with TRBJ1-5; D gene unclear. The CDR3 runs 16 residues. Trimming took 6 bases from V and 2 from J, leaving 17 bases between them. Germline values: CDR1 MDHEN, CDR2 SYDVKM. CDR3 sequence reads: CASSPQLGQGNQPQHF. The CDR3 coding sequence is TGTGCCAGCAGCCCCCAACTGGGCCAAGGCAATCAGCCCCAGCATTTT. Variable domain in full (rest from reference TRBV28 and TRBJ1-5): DVKVTQSSRYLVKRTGEKVFLECVQDMDHENMFWYRQDPGLGLRLIYFSYDVKMKEKGDIPEGYSVSREKKERFSLILESASTNQTSMYLCASSPQLGQGNQPQHFGDGTRLSIL.

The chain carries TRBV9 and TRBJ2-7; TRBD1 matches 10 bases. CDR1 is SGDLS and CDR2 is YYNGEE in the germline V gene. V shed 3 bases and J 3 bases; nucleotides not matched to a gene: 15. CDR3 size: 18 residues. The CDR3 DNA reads TGTGCCAGCAGCGCGGGGACAGGGGCTTCAGGTTGGGGCTACGAGCAGTACTTC. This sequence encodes CASSAGTGASGWGYEQYF.

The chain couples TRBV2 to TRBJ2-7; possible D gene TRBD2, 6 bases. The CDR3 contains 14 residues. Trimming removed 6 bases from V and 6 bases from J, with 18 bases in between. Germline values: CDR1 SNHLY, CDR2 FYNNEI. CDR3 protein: CASSPVWEAGEQYF. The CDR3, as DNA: TGTGCCAGCAGCCCCGTTTGGGAGGCTGGCGAGCAGTACTTC.

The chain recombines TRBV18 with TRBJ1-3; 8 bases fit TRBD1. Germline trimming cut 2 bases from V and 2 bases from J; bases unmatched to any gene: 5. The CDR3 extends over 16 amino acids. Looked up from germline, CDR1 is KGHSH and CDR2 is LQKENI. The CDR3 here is CASSPTPDRAGNTIYF. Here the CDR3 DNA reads TGTGCCAGCTCACCAACCCCGGACAGGGCTGGAAACACCATATATTTT.

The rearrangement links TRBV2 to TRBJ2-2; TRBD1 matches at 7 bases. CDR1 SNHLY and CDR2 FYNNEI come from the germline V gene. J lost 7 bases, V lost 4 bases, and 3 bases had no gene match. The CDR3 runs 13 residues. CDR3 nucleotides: TGTGCCAGCAGTGGGGACAGAGTCGGGGAGCTGTTTTTT. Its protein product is CASSGDRVGELFF.